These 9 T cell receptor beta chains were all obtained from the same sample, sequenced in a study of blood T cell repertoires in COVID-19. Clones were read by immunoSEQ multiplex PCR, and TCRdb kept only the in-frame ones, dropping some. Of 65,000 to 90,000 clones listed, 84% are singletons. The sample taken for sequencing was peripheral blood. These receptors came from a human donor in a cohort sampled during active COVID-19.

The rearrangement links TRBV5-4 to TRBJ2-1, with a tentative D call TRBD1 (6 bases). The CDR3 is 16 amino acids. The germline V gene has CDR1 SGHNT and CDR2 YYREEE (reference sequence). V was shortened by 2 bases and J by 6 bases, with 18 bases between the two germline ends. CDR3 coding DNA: TGTGCCAGCAGCTTCGGAGCCCCAGGGGTACGCAATGAGCAGTTCTTC. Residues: CASSFGAPGVRNEQFF.

The CDR3 nucleotides read TGTGCCAGCAGTCGACAGGGAGACACTGAAGCTTTCTTT. Residues: CASSRQGDTEAFF. The chain employs TRBV9 and TRBJ1-1; 7 bases line up with TRBD1. CDR1 and CDR2 from the germline V gene are SGDLS and YYNGEE. J lost 3 bases, V lost 5 bases, and 4 bases had no gene match. CDR3 length: 13 amino acids.

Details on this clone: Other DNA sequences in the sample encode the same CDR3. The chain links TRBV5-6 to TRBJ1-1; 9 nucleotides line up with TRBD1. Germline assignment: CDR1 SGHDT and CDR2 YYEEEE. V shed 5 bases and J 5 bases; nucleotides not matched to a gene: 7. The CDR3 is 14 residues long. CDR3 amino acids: CASSWGQGGTEAFF. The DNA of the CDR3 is TGTGCCAGCAGTTGGGGACAGGGCGGGACTGAAGCTTTCTTT.

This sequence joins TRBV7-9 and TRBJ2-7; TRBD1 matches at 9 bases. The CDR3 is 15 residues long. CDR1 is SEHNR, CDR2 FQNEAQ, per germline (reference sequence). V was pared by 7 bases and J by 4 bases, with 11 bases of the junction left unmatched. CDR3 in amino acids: CASNSDRGGSYEQYF. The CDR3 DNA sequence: TGTGCCAGCAACTCTGACAGGGGGGGTTCATACGAGCAGTACTTC.

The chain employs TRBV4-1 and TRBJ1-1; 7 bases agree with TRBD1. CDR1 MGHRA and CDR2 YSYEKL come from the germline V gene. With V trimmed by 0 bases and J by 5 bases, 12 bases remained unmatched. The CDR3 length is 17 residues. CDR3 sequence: CASSQDPTGRGYTEAFF. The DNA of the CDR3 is TGCGCCAGCAGCCAAGATCCGACAGGGCGCGGGTATACTGAAGCTTTCTTT.

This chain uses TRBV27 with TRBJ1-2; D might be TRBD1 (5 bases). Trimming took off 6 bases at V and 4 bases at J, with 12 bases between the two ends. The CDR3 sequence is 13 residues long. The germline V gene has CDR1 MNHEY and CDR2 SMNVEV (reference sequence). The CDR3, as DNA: TGTGCCAGCAGCCTCGACAGCACCTATGGCTACACCTTC. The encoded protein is CASSLDSTYGYTF.

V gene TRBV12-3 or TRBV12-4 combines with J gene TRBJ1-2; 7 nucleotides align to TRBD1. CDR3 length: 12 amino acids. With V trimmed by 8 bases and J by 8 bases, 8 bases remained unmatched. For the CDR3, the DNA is TGTGCCAGCGTCTTTAGGGGGCACGGCTACACCTTC. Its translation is CASVFRGHGYTF.

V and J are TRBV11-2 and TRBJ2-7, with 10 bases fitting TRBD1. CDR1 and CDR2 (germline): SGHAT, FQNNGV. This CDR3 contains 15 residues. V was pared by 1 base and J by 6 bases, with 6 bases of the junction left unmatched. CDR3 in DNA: TGTGCCAGCAGCTTAGTGGGGACAGGGGTTGCCGAGCAGTACTTC. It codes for CASSLVGTGVAEQYF.

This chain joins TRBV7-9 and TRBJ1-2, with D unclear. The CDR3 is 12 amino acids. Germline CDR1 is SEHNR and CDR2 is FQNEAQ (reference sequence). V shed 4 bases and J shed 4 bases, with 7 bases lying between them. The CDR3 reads CASSSGGYGYTF. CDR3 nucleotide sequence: TGTGCCAGCAGCTCGGGAGGCTATGGCTACACCTTC. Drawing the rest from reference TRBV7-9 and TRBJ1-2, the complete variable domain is DTGVSQNPRHKITKRGQNVTFRCDPISEHNRLYWYRQTLGQGPEFLTYFQNEAQLEKSRLLSDRFSAERPKGSFSTLEIQRTEQGDSAMYLCASSSGGYGYTFGSGTRLTVV.